Below are 7 T cell receptor beta chains sequenced from a single sample in a study of identical twins. TCRdb itself ran the 5' RACE reads through MiXCR, one entry per CDR3 protein. Of some 330,000 distinct CDR3 sequences listed, around 9.7% are singletons. The sample comprised naive T cells sorted from blood. The receptors here all came from a woman in her forties or fifties in good health.

There are a few counts of this clonotype. The chain recombines TRBV7-2 with TRBJ2-1; D call uncertain. Trimming shortened V by 5 bases and J by 7 bases, and 15 bases separated the two germline ends. Germline values: CDR1 SGHTA, CDR2 FQGNSA. CDR3 length: 14 amino acids. The CDR3 spells CASSPGPASNEQFF. The CDR3 nucleotides are TGTGCCAGCAGCCCTGGACCTGCCTCGAATGAGCAGTTCTTC.

This chain connects TRBV7-9 to TRBJ2-7, with D unresolved. Germline CDR1 reads SEHNR; CDR2 reads FQNEAQ (reference sequence). The V end lost 5 bases, the J end lost 2 bases, and 16 bases lay between the germline ends. There are 15 residues in the CDR3. Here the CDR3 reads CASSPPESRPYEQYF. In DNA, the CDR3 is TGTGCCAGCAGCCCGCCGGAGTCGCGACCCTACGAGCAGTACTTC.

This clonotype was counted at least ten times. This rearrangement joins TRBV10-2 to TRBJ2-3; perhaps TRBD1 as D (6 bases). The length of the CDR3 is 15 residues. Germline values: CDR1 WSHSY, CDR2 SAAADI. The V and J ends lost 8 bases and 3 bases respectively, with 18 bases between them. The CDR3 region is CASQAGGANTDTQYF. The CDR3 bases are TGCGCCAGCCAGGCTGGGGGCGCTAATACAGATACGCAGTATTTT.

Concerning this clonotype itself: An end of the junction differs from the germline gene, which may be a read error. The chain uses TRBV24-1 and TRBJ2-1, with TRBD1 matching 8 bases. The CDR3 spans 17 residues. Germline V gives CDR1 KGHDR, CDR2 SFDVKD. In DNA form, the CDR3 reads TGTGCCACCAGTGATGTACAGGGGGACAACTCCTACAATGAGCAGCCCTTC. It encodes CATSDVQGDNSYNEQPF.

This clonotype appeared a few times. The chain links TRBV24-1 to TRBJ2-1; tentative D call: TRBD2 (6 bases). The germline V gene has CDR1 KGHDR and CDR2 SFDVKD. This CDR3 spans 14 amino acids. Trimming left V 7 bases short and J 3 bases short, with 12 bases between. CDR3 sequence (DNA): TGTGCCACCAGCCCCCCGGGACTCTACAATGAGCAGTTCTTC. Translation: CATSPPGLYNEQFF.

The chain recombines TRBV3-1 with TRBJ2-7; D is ambiguous. V was shortened by 2 bases and J by 0 bases, with 8 bases between the two germline ends. This CDR3 region has 14 residues. Germline CDR1 reads LGHDT; CDR2 reads YNNKEL (reference sequence). In DNA, the CDR3 is TGTGCCAGCAGCCAATTAGGCACCTCCTACGAGCAGTACTTC. Protein sequence: CASSQLGTSYEQYF.

This chain joins TRBV4-1 and TRBJ1-2; possibly TRBD1 for D (5 bases). V was trimmed by 0 bases and J by 3 bases, leaving 14 bases between them. This CDR3 contains 16 residues. Germline CDR1 reads MGHRA; CDR2 reads YSYEKL. The CDR3 DNA sequence: TGCGCCAGCAGCCAAGATTCGGGGGGGTTATACTATGGCTACACCTTC. It translates to CASSQDSGGLYYGYTF.